The sample holds many counts of the clone carrying this T cell receptor beta chain. These data come from a study of T-cell memory formation after mild COVID-19. TCRdb passed the 5' RACE reads through MiXCR, listing each CDR3 protein once. The table shows about 240,000 distinct CDR3 sequences, with 7.5% to 10% occurring only once. CDR3 size: 13 residues. Germline lookup yields CDR1 GTSNPN and CDR2 SVGIG (reference sequence). Trimming left V 1 base short and J 5 bases short, with 9 bases between. The J gene is TRBJ1-5, the V gene TRBV30; TRBD1 might be the D (6 bases). The receptor's source is a man younger than 35 who had mild COVID-19 (a few samples of this study predate the infection). Cell type and time point are not known. Material for sequencing was PBMCs or a T cell subset sorted from them (not recorded which). DNA of the CDR3: TGTGCCTGGAGTGCACAGGGCGATCAGCCCCAGCATTTT. Its translation: CAWSAQGDQPQHF.